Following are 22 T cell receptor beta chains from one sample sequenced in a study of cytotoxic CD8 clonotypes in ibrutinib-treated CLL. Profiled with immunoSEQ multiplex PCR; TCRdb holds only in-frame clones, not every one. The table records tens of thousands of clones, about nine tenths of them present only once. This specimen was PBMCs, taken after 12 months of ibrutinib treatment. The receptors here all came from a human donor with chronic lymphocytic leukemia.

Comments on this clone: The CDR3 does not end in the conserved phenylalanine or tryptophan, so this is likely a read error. This CDR3 is CATSRDVGPRNGYTL. In DNA form, the CDR3 reads TGTGCCACCAGCAGAGACGTGGGGCCTCGAAATGGCTACACCCTC. The chain is built from TRBV15 and TRBJ1-2, with D perhaps TRBD1 (5 bases). The V end lost 0 bases, the J end lost 6 bases, and 14 bases lay between the germline ends. This CDR3 has 15 amino acids. Per germline, CDR1 LNHNV and CDR2 YYDKDF (reference sequence).

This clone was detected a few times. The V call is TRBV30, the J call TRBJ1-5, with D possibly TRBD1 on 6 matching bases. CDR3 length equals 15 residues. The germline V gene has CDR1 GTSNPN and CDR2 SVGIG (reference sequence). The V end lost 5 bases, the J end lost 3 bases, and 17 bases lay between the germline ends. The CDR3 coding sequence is TGTGCCTGGGCTGGCGGCGGGGGCCTCAATCAGCCCCAGCATTTT. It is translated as CAWAGGGGLNQPQHF. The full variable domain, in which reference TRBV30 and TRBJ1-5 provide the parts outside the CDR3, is SQTIHQWPATLVQPVGSPLSLECTVEGTSNPNLYWYRQAAGRGLQLLFYSVGIGQISSEVPQNLSASRPQDRQFILSSKKLLLSDSGFYLCAWAGGGGLNQPQHFGDGTRLSIL.

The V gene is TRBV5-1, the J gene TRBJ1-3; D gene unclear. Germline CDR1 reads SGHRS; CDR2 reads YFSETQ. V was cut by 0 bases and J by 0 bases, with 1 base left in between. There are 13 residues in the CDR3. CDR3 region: CASSLGSGNTIYF. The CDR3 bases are TGCGCCAGCAGCTTGGGCTCTGGAAACACCATATATTTT. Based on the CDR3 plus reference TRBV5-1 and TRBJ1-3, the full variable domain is KAGVTQTPRYLIKTRGQQVTLSCSPISGHRSVSWYQQTPGQGLQFLFEYFSETQRNKGNFPGRFSGRQFSNSRSEMNVSTLELGDSALYLCASSLGSGNTIYFGEGSWLTVV.

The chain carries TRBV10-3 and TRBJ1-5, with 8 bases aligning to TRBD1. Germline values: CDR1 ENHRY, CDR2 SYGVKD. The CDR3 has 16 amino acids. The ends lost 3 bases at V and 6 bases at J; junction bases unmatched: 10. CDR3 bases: TGTGCCATCAGTGACTCCAGACAGGGGCCAGCTCAGCCCCAGCATTTT. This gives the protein CAISDSRQGPAQPQHF.

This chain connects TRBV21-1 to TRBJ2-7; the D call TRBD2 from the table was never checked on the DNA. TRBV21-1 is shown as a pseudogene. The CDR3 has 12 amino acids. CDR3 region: CASSKDREGQYF. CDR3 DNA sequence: TGTGCCAGCAGCAAAGACCGGGAAGGGCAGTACTTC.

CDR3 amino acids: CAWKAGADTQYF. The CDR3 coding sequence is TGTGCCTGGAAGGCAGGGGCAGATACGCAGTATTTT. V gene TRBV30 combines with J gene TRBJ2-3; perhaps TRBD1 as D (6 bases). Germline-derived CDR1 and CDR2 are GTSNPN and SVGIG (reference sequence). There are 12 residues in the CDR3. V lost 4 bases and J lost 4, with 9 bases in between. The full variable domain, in which reference TRBV30 and TRBJ2-3 provide the parts outside the CDR3, is SQTIHQWPATLVQPVGSPLSLECTVEGTSNPNLYWYRQAAGRGLQLLFYSVGIGQISSEVPQNLSASRPQDRQFILSSKKLLLSDSGFYLCAWKAGADTQYFGPGTRLTVL.

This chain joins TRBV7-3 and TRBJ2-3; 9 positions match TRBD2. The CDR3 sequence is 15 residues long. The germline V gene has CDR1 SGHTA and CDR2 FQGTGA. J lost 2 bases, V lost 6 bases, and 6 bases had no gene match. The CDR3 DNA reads TGTGCCAGCAGTCAGACTAGCGGCTACACAGATACGCAGTATTTT. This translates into CASSQTSGYTDTQYF.

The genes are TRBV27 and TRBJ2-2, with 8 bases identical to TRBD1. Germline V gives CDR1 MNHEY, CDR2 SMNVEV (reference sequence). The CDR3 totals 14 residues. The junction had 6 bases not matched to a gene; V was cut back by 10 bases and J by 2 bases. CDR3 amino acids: CATRGTGNTGELFF. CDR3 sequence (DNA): TGTGCCACTCGGGGGACAGGTAACACCGGGGAGCTGTTTTTT.

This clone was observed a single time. In DNA, the CDR3 is TGTGCCATCATGGATAACTCTGGAAACACCATATATTTT. Translation gives CAIMDNSGNTIYF. This chain connects TRBV10-3 to TRBJ1-3; D gene uncertain. V shed 7 bases and J shed 0 bases, with 7 bases lying between them. Per the germline V gene, CDR1 is ENHRY and CDR2 is SYGVKD. The CDR3 contains 13 residues.

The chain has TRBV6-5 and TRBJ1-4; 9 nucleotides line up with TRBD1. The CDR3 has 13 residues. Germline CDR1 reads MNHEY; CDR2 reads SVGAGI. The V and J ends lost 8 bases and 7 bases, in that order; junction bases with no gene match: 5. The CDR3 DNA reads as TGTGCCAGCGCCCGGACAGGGGTTGAAAAACTGTTTTTT. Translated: CASARTGVEKLFF.

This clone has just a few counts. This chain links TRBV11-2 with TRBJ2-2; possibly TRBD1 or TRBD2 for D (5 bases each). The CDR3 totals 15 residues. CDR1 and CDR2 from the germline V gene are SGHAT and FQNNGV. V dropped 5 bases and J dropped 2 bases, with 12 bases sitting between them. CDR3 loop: CASSTRDQNTGELFF. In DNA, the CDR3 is TGTGCCAGCAGCACCCGGGACCAAAACACCGGGGAGCTGTTTTTT.

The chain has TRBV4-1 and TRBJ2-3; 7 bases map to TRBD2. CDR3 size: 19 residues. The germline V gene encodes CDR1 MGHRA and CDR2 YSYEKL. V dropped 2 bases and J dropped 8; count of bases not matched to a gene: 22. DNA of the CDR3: TGCGCCAGCAGCCAATCGAGGGGCGGGAGATTAGGGTTTGACGGTACGCAGTATTTT. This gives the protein CASSQSRGGRLGFDGTQYF.

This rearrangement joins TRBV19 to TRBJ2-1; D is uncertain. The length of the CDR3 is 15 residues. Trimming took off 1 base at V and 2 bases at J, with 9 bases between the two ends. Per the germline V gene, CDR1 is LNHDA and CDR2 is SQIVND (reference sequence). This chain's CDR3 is CASSIGPQPYNEQFF. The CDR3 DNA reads TGTGCCAGTAGTATAGGACCACAGCCCTACAATGAGCAGTTCTTC.

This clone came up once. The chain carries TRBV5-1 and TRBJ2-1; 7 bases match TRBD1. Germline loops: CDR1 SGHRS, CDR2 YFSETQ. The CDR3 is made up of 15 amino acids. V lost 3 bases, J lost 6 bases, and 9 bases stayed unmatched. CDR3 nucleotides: TGCGCCAGCAGCTCAGAAACGGACAGGTTCAATGAGCAGTTCTTC. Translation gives CASSSETDRFNEQFF.

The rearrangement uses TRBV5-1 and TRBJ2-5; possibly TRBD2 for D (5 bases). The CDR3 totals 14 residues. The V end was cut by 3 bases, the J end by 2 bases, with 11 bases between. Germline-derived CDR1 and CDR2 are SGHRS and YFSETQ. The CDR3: CASSSDRGQETQYF. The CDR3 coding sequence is TGCGCCAGCAGCTCCGACCGGGGACAAGAGACCCAGTACTTC.

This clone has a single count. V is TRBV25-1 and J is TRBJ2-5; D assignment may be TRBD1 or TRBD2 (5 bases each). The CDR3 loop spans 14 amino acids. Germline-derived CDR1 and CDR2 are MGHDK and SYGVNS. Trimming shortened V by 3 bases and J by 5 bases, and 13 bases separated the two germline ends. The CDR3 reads CASSDARERETQYF. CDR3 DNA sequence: TGTGCCAGCAGTGATGCCAGGGAGAGGGAGACCCAGTACTTC.

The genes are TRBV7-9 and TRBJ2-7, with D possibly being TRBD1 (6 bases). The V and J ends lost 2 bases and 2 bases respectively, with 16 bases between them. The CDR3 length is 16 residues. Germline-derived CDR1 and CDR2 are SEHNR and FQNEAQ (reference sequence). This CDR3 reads CASSLPSQGSTYEQYF. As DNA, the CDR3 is TGTGCCAGCAGCTTACCTTCTCAGGGGTCAACCTACGAGCAGTACTTC.

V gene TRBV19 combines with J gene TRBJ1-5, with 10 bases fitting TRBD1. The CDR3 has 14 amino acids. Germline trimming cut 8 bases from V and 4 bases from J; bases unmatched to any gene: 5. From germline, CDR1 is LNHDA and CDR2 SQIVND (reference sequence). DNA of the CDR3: TGTGCCAGTGCAAAGGACAGGGGGAATCAGCCCCAGCATTTT. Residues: CASAKDRGNQPQHF.

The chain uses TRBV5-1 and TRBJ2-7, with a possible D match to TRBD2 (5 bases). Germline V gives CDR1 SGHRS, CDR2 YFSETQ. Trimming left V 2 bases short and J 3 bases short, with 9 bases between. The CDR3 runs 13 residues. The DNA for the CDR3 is TGCGCCAGCAGCTTAAGCGGCAACTACGAGCAGTACTTC. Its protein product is CASSLSGNYEQYF.

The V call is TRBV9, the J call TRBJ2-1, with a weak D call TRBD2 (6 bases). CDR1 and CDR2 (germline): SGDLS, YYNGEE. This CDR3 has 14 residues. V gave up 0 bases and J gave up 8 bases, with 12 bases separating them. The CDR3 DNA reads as TGTGCCAGCAGCGTAGACGCTAGCGAATATGAGCAGTTCTTC. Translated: CASSVDASEYEQFF. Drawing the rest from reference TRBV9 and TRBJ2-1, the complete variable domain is DSGVTQTPKHLITATGQRVTLRCSPRSGDLSVYWYQQSLDQGLQFLIQYYNGEERAKGNILERFSAQQFPDLHSELNLSSLELGDSALYFCASSVDASEYEQFFGPGTRLTVL.

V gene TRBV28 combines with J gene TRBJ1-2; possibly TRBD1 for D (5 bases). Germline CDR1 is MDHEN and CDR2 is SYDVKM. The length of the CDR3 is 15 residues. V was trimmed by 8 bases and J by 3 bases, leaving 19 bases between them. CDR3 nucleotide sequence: TGTGCCAGCTCACTCAAGGGGTCCGGTGACTATGGCTACACCTTC. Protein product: CASSLKGSGDYGYTF.

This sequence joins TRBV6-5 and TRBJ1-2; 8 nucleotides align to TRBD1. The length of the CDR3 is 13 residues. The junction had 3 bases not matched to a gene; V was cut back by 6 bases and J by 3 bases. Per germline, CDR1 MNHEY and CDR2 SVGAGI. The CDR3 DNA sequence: TGTGCCAGCAGCACAGGGGGTGACTATGGCTACACCTTC. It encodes CASSTGGDYGYTF.